This TCR beta chain was identified during a study of cytomegalovirus exposure and HLA in healthy donors. General study points: In a later analysis, a missense DCLRE1C variant was linked to TCR beta V- and J-gene trimming. Most TCR sequences showed up rarely, but some public TCRs showed up in many donors.

Turning to this clone: The target antigen is unknown.

The primer mix had 60 Vbeta and 13 Jbeta primers. Profiling relied on immunoSEQ multiplex PCR, and the TCRdb table lists in-frame clones only, not all of them. This sample yields some 110,000 clones, of which 65% to 75% are seen a single time; under 14% belongs to the top ten. The CDR3 loop spans 15 amino acids. CDR1 and CDR2 (germline): LGHNA, YSLEER. Losses at the gene ends were 1 base for V and 5 bases for J; bases not matched to a gene: 8. This clonotype was obtained from a woman between 50 and 59 years old in good health and CMV-seropositive. The sequenced sample was PBMCs. The chain has TRBV4-3 and TRBJ2-7, with 7 bases fitting TRBD1. The DNA of the CDR3 is TGCGCCAGCAGCCAAGGGACAGGCCTTTCGGACGAGCAGTACTTC. Translation: CASSQGTGLSDEQYF.